This TCR beta chain was obtained from a study of CD8 T cells in Susac syndrome. Overall study: Intravenous immunoglobulin alone or corticosteroids were being given to patients with Susac syndrome at blood draw, unless they were therapy-naive.

As to this clonotype: The target antigen is unknown.

Study results and caveats: CD8+ clones in Susac expanded most in TEMRA cells and active patients. The total CD8+ repertoires yielded sixteen Susac-specific public clones and the CD8+ TEMRA repertoires yielded five or six.

Between the trimmed V and J ends, which lost 0 bases and 10 bases, there was a span of 9 bases. This CDR3 has 12 residues. Per germline, CDR1 ENHRY and CDR2 SYGVKD. Random hexamers were used to reverse transcribe the RNA input (roughly 0.5 to 1 ug). The authors amplified TCR beta CDR3 across 54 Vbeta and 13 Jbeta using immunoSEQ multiplex PCR. TCRdb re-derived calls from the immunoSEQ multiplex PCR reads in MiXCR, one entry per CDR3 protein. In the table there are 75,000 to 95,000 distinct CDR3 sequences, roughly 95% of which are singletons. The receptor comes from a human donor with Susac syndrome. The chain has TRBV10-3 and TRBJ1-1; D is undetermined. Sequences were obtained from CD8+ T cells from PBMCs. CDR3 protein: CAISESTGTAFF. CDR3 nucleotides: TGTGCCATCAGTGAGTCGACGGGAACAGCTTTCTTT.